A single sample is the source of the 14 T cell receptor beta chains below, sequenced in a study of blood T cell repertoires in COVID-19. Clones were read by immunoSEQ multiplex PCR, and TCRdb kept only the in-frame ones, dropping some. The sample consists of 100,000 to 150,000 clones, 85% to 90% of them appearing once. Sample: peripheral blood. These receptors were taken from a woman older than 75 with acute or convalescent COVID-19.

The V call is TRBV3-1 (or the pseudogene TRBV3-2), the J call TRBJ1-5; 10 bases are shared with TRBD1. The V segment lost 0 bases and the J segment 4 bases; nucleotides outside the gene matches: 6. This CDR3 is 17 amino acids long. CDR1 is LGHDT and CDR2 is YNNKEL in the germline V gene (reference sequence). The CDR3 sequence is CASSQDGGQGPNQPQHF. The CDR3 nucleotides are TGTGCCAGCAGCCAAGATGGGGGACAGGGGCCTAATCAGCCCCAGCATTTT.

This clone occurred once. This chain connects TRBV28 to TRBJ1-4; possibly TRBD1 for D (6 bases). V lost 7 bases to trimming and J lost 6 bases, with 15 bases between them. Per germline, CDR1 MDHEN and CDR2 SYDVKM. The CDR3 length is 14 residues. The CDR3 region is CASIWVGGDEKLFF. The CDR3 DNA follows: TGTGCCAGCATTTGGGTAGGGGGAGATGAAAAACTGTTTTTT.

The chain employs TRBV7-3 and TRBJ1-1; 7 nucleotides align to TRBD1. The CDR3 has 14 residues. With V trimmed by 5 bases and J by 3 bases, 6 bases remained unmatched. Per germline, CDR1 SGHTA and CDR2 FQGTGA. For the CDR3, the DNA is TGTGCCAGCAGCGCCACGACAGGGTACACTGAAGCTTTCTTT. It translates to CASSATTGYTEAFF.

The CDR3: CASSPLTSGAQETQYF. In nucleotides, the CDR3 is TGCGCCAGCAGCCCCTTGACTAGCGGTGCCCAAGAGACCCAGTACTTC. The chain has TRBV5-1 and TRBJ2-5, with TRBD2 matching over 9 bases. The CDR3 runs 16 residues. J lost 1 base, V lost 4 bases, and 8 bases had no gene match. Germline values: CDR1 SGHRS, CDR2 YFSETQ.

The V gene is TRBV7-3, the J gene TRBJ2-7; 13 bases align to TRBD2. Per germline, CDR1 SGHTA and CDR2 FQGTGA. V lost 2 bases and J lost 7; bases outside the gene matches: 5. The CDR3 length is 15 residues. The DNA for the CDR3 is TGTGCCAGCAGCTTAGGACTAGCGGGGGTCTATGAGCAGTACTTC. It translates to CASSLGLAGVYEQYF.

The J gene is TRBJ1-3, the V gene TRBV7-2; the match to TRBD1 covers 8 bases. Losses at the gene ends were 2 bases for V and 8 bases for J; bases not matched to a gene: 2. The germline gives CDR1 SGHTA, CDR2 FQGNSA. CDR3 length: 13 amino acids. The CDR3 coding sequence is TGTGCCAGCAGCTTATACAGGGGGGACACCATATATTTT. Encoded protein: CASSLYRGDTIYF.

This chain joins TRBV28 and TRBJ2-1, with 8 bases matching TRBD2. CDR3 length equals 13 residues. V lost 10 bases, J lost 1 base, and 3 bases stayed unmatched. Germline loops: CDR1 MDHEN, CDR2 SYDVKM. CDR3 coding DNA: TGTGCCACCCGGGGGGGATCCTACAATGAGCAGTTCTTC. Translating it yields CATRGGSYNEQFF.

The chain combines TRBV5-1 with TRBJ2-1, with D maybe TRBD2 (6 bases). The CDR3 loop spans 16 amino acids. Germline V gene data show CDR1 as SGHRS and CDR2 as YFSETQ. The germline V and J ends were trimmed by 4 bases and 4 bases, with 18 bases remaining between them. The CDR3 spells CASSAGGATIYNEQFF. CDR3 sequence (DNA): TGCGCCAGCAGCGCCGGCGGGGCTACGATTTACAATGAGCAGTTCTTC.

The chain links TRBV4-1 to TRBJ1-2; the D gene is possibly TRBD1 (6 bases). The germline gives CDR1 MGHRA, CDR2 YSYEKL. V was clipped by 1 base and J by 2 bases, with 14 bases between them. The CDR3 covers 16 residues. Here the CDR3 reads CASSQGTGYGNYGYTF. In DNA, the CDR3 is TGCGCCAGCAGCCAAGGAACAGGGTACGGGAACTATGGCTACACCTTC.

This clone was seen only once. CDR3 sequence (DNA): TGTGCCAGCAGTGAACAGGGCCCCTCCTACAATGAGCAGTTCTTC. Translating it yields CASSEQGPSYNEQFF. V and J are TRBV2 and TRBJ2-1; possibly TRBD1 for D (5 bases). CDR1 and CDR2 from the germline V gene are SNHLY and FYNNEI. There are 15 residues in the CDR3. V was pared by 2 bases and J by 0 bases, with 8 bases between.

The chain combines TRBV7-9 with TRBJ2-3; no reliable D call. The CDR3 has 14 residues. Between the trimmed V and J ends, which lost 1 base and 5 bases, there was a span of 10 bases. Germline CDR1 and CDR2: SEHNR and FQNEAQ (reference sequence). The CDR3 DNA reads as TGTGCCAGCAGCTTAGGGGTGGCAGGAGATACGCAGTATTTT. Translation: CASSLGVAGDTQYF.

V usage is TRBV5-1 and J usage is TRBJ2-3, with D perhaps TRBD2 (6 bases). The germline V and J ends were trimmed by 0 bases and 3 bases, with 14 bases remaining between them. The germline V gene encodes CDR1 SGHRS and CDR2 YFSETQ. The CDR3 is made up of 16 amino acids. CDR3 nucleotides: TGCGCCAGCAGCTTGGCCTTTGAGGCGGGAACAGATACGCAGTATTTT. This gives the protein CASSLAFEAGTDTQYF.

The V and J genes are TRBV6-5 and TRBJ1-1; D call uncertain. Between the trimmed V and J ends, which lost 6 bases and 4 bases, there was a span of 15 bases. Germline V gene lookup returns CDR1 MNHEY and CDR2 SVGAGI. CDR3 length: 14 amino acids. In nucleotides, the CDR3 is TGTGCCAGCAGGGGAGAGGGAATTAGCACTGAAGCTTTCTTT. This gives the protein CASRGEGISTEAFF.

The rearrangement joins TRBV3-1 (or the pseudogene TRBV3-2) to TRBJ2-5, with 7 bases aligning to TRBD2. V was pared by 4 bases and J by 2 bases, with 1 base of the junction left unmatched. The germline V gene has CDR1 LGHDT and CDR2 YNNKEL (reference sequence). The CDR3 sequence is 13 residues long. In nucleotides, the CDR3 is TGTGCCAGCAGCCTGGGACTACAAGAGACCCAGTACTTC. As protein: CASSLGLQETQYF.